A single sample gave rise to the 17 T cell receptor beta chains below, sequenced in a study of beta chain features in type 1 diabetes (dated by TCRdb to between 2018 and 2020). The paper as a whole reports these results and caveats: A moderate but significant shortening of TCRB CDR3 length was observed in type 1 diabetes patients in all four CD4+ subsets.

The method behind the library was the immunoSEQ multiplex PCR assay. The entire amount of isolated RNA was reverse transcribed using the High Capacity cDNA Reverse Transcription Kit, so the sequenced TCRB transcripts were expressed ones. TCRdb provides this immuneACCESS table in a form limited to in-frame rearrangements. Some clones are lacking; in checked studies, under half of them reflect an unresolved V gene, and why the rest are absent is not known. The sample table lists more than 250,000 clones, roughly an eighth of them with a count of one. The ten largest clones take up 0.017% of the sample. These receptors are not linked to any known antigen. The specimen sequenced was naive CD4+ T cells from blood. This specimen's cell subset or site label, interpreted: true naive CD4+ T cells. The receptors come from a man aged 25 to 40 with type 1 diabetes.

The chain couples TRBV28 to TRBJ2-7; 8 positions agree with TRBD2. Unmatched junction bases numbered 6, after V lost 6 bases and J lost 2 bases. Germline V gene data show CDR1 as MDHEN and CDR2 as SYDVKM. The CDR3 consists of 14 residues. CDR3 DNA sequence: TGTGCCAGCAGGCCCGGGGGGGATCCCTACGAGCAGTACTTC. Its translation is CASRPGGDPYEQYF.

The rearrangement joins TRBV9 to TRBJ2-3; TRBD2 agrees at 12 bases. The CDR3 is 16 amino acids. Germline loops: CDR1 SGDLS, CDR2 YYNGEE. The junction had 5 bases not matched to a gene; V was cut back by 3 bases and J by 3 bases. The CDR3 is CASSAGLAGGTDTQYF. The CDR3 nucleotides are TGTGCCAGCAGCGCAGGCCTAGCGGGAGGGACAGATACGCAGTATTTT.

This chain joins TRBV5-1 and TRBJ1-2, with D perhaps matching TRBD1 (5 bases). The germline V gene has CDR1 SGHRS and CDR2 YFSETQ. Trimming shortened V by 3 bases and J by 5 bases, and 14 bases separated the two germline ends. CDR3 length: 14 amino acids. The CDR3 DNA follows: TGCGCCAGCAGCTCCGAGTCAGGGTCGTATGGCTACACCTTC. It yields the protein CASSSESGSYGYTF.

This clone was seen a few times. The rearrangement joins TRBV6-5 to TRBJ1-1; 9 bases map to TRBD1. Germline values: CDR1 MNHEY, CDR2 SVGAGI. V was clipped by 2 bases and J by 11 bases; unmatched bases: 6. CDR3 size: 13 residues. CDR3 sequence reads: CASSYERDRDAFF. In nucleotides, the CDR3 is TGTGCCAGCAGTTACGAGAGGGACAGGGATGCTTTCTTT.

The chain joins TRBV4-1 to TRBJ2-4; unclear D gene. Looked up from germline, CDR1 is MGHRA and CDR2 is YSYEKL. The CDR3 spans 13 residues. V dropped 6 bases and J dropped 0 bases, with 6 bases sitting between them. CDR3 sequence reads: CASRELAKNIQYF. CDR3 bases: TGCGCCAGCAGGGAGCTAGCCAAAAACATTCAGTACTTC.

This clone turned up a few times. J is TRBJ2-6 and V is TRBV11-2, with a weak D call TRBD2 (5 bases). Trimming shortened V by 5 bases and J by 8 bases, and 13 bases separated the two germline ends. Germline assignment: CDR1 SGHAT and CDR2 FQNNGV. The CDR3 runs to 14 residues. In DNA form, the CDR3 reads TGTGCCAGCAGCCGTCTCACCGGGACCAACGTCCTGACTTTC. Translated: CASSRLTGTNVLTF.

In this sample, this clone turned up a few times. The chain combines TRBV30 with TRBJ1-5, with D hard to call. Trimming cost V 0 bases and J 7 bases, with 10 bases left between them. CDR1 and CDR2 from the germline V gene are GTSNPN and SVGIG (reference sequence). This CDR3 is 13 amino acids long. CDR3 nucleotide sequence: TGTGCCTGGAGTGTAAGCCCGGGACAGCCCCAGCATTTT. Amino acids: CAWSVSPGQPQHF.

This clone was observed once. This chain's CDR3 is CASSPVAGTSGRRNNEQFF. DNA for the CDR3: TGTGCCAGCTCACCGGTGGCCGGGACTAGCGGGAGGCGAAACAATGAGCAGTTCTTC. The J gene is TRBJ2-1, the V gene TRBV18; 15 bases line up with TRBD2. Per germline, CDR1 KGHSH and CDR2 LQKENI. This CDR3 has 19 residues. With 3 bases clipped from V and 5 bases from J, the junction kept 11 bases outside the gene matches.

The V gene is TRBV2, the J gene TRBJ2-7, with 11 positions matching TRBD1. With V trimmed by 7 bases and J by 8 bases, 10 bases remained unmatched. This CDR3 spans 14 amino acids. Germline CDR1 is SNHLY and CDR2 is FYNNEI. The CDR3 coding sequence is TGTGCCAGCACCCCGGACAGGGGGCTTAGTCAGCAGTACTTC. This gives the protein CASTPDRGLSQQYF.

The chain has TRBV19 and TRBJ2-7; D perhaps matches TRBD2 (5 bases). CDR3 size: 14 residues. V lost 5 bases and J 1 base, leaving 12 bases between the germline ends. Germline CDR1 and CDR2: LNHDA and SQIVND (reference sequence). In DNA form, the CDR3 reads TGTGCCAGTAGTCGGTTTCGGGAATCCTACGAGCAGTACTTC. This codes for CASSRFRESYEQYF.

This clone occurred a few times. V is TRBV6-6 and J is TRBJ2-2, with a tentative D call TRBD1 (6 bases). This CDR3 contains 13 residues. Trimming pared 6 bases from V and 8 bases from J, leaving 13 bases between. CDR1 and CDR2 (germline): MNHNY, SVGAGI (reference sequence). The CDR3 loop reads CASRWDTQGELFF. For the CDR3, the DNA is TGTGCCAGCAGATGGGACACACAGGGGGAGCTGTTTTTT.

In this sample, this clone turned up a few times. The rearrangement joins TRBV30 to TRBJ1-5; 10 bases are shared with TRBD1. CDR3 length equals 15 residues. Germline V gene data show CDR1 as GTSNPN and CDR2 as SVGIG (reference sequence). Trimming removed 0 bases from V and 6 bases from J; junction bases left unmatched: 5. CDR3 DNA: TGTGCCTGGAGTGTAAGTGACAGGGGGCGTCAGCCCCAGCATTTT. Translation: CAWSVSDRGRQPQHF.

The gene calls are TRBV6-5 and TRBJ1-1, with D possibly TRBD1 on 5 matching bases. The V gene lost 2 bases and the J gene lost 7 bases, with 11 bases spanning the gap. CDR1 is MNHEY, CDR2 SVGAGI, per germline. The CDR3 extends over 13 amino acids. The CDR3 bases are TGTGCCAGCAGTTACCCGTCTAGGGGTGAAGCTTTCTTT. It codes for CASSYPSRGEAFF.

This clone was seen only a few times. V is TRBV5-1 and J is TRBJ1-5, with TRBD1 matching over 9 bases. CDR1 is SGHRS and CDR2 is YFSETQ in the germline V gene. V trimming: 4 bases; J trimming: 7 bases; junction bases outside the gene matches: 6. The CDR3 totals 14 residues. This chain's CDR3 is CASSPDRGGQPQHF. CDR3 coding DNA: TGCGCCAGCAGCCCGGACAGGGGCGGGCAGCCCCAGCATTTT. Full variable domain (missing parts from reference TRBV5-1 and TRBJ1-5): KAGVTQTPRYLIKTRGQQVTLSCSPISGHRSVSWYQQTPGQGLQFLFEYFSETQRNKGNFPGRFSGRQFSNSRSEMNVSTLELGDSALYLCASSPDRGGQPQHFGDGTRLSIL.

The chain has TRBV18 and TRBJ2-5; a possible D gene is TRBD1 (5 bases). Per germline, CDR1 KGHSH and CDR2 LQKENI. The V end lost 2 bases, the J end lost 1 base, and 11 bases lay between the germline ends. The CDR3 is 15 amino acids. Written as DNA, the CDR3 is TGTGCCAGCTCACCATCGGACAAACTCCAAGAGACCCAGTACTTC. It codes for CASSPSDKLQETQYF. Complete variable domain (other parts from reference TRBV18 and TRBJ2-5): NAGVMQNPRHLVRRRGQEARLRCSPMKGHSHVYWYRQLPEEGLKFMVYLQKENIIDESGMPKERFSAEFPKEGPSILRIQQVVRGDSAAYFCASSPSDKLQETQYFGPGTRLLVL.

The DNA of the CDR3 is TGCAGCGTTGAAGGGGGGGTCACTGAAGCTTTCTTT. It encodes CSVEGGVTEAFF. This chain connects TRBV29-1 to TRBJ1-1; tentative D call: TRBD1 (5 bases). Trimming took off 1 base at V and 4 bases at J, with 7 bases between the two ends. CDR3 length: 12 residues. The germline V gene encodes CDR1 SQVTM and CDR2 ANQGSEA.

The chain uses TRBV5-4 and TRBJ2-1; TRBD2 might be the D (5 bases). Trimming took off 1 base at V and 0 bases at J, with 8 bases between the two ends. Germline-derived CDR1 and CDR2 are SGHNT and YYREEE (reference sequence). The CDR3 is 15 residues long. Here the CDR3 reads CASSLLAGSYNEQFF. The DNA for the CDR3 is TGTGCCAGCAGCTTGCTGGCGGGCTCCTACAATGAGCAGTTCTTC.